Each of the 5 T cell receptor beta chains below was sequenced from the same sample in a study of OX40 agonist ivuxolimab in advanced cancers. Here immunoSEQ multiplex PCR was the method, and the copy in TCRdb shows in-frame clones only, minus some. The data show roughly 63,000 clones, roughly 86% seen once. Specimen: CD4+ or CD8+ T cells sorted from blood, collected in a trial of the OX40 agonist ivuxolimab. The receptors were sampled from an adult with an advanced solid tumor such as melanoma, head and neck, liver or kidney cancer.

The chain carries TRBV27 and TRBJ1-1; 10 bases map to TRBD1. The CDR3 contains 14 residues. Germline CDR1 and CDR2: MNHEY and SMNVEV (reference sequence). V shed 4 bases and J 6 bases; nucleotides not matched to a gene: 5. The CDR3 DNA is TGTGCCAGCAGTTCTGGACAGGGGGTCTCTGAAGCTTTCTTT. The encoded protein is CASSSGQGVSEAFF.

The CDR3 DNA reads as TGCGCCAGCAGCGGGGGACAGCACCAAGAGACCCAGTACTTC. Its protein is CASSGGQHQETQYF. The chain is built from TRBV5-1 and TRBJ2-5; 7 bases are shared with TRBD1. The germline V gene encodes CDR1 SGHRS and CDR2 YFSETQ. The trim removed 4 bases at V and 0 bases at J, leaving 3 bases unmatched. The CDR3 is 14 residues long. The whole variable domain, remainder taken from reference TRBV5-1 and TRBJ2-5, is KAGVTQTPRYLIKTRGQQVTLSCSPISGHRSVSWYQQTPGQGLQFLFEYFSETQRNKGNFPGRFSGRQFSNSRSEMNVSTLELGDSALYLCASSGGQHQETQYFGPGTRLLVL.

The chain joins TRBV7-9 to TRBJ2-3; TRBD1 matches 7 bases. CDR1 and CDR2 from the germline V gene are SEHNR and FQNEAQ (reference sequence). CDR3 size: 14 residues. Trimming took 8 bases from V and 4 from J; bases not matched to a gene: 9. Here the CDR3 reads CASAGQATADTQYF. CDR3 bases: TGTGCCAGCGCCGGACAGGCGACCGCAGATACGCAGTATTTT.

The V gene is TRBV18, the J gene TRBJ2-5, with D perhaps being TRBD1 or TRBD2 (5 bases each). Between the trimmed V and J ends, which lost 3 bases and 3 bases, there was a span of 14 bases. Germline assignment: CDR1 KGHSH and CDR2 LQKENI. CDR3 length equals 15 residues. The chain's CDR3 is CASSPRAGREETQYF. The CDR3 DNA sequence: TGTGCCAGCTCACCCCGGGCAGGGCGGGAAGAGACCCAGTACTTC.

The chain links TRBV11-2 to TRBJ2-1; 8 nucleotides line up with TRBD2. The CDR3 is 16 amino acids. Germline trimming cut 8 bases from V and 4 bases from J; bases unmatched to any gene: 13. Per germline, CDR1 SGHAT and CDR2 FQNNGV. CDR3 coding DNA: TGTGCCAGCCGGGGAATCAGCGGGAGATTGTACAATGAGCAGTTCTTC. Protein product: CASRGISGRLYNEQFF.